The clone carrying this TCR beta chain has a handful of counts. These data belong to a study of PD-1 blockade in classical Hodgkin lymphoma. The assay was immunoSEQ multiplex PCR, and TCRdb's table has in-frame clones only and misses some. Here the sample spans about 13,000 clones, about 80% being singletons. Time point reported: cycle 4 day 1 (C4D1), after more than five weeks of nivolumab. No patient escaped relapse after autologous stem cell transplantation, and brentuximab vedotin exposure varied. Researchers used magnetic negative selection to pull out pure CD4+ T cells from thawed PBMCs. The V gene's germline CDR1 is SEHNR and CDR2 FQNEAQ (reference sequence). CDR3 size: 15 residues. V dropped 8 bases and J dropped 2 bases, with 18 bases sitting between them.

The sequence was collected from a human donor with classical Hodgkin lymphoma. The chain links TRBV7-9 to TRBJ1-2; tentative D call: TRBD1 (6 bases). Specimen: CD4+ T cells from blood, collected before the fourth cycle of nivolumab. CDR3 amino acids: CASLRDISRNYGYTF. Written as DNA, the CDR3 is TGTGCCAGCCTGCGGGACATATCCCGGAACTATGGCTACACCTTC.